This TCR beta chain appears in the sequencing data of a study of cytomegalovirus exposure and HLA in healthy donors. Study-level results: On later analysis, the bulk of CMV-associated TCR beta chains appeared to be HLA-restricted.

A multiplex PCR was run with 60 Vbeta primers and 13 Jbeta primers. Only in-frame clones appear in the TCRdb table, and some are missing; sequencing was by immunoSEQ multiplex PCR. The listing records around 200,000 clones. Regarding this clone: Antigen specificity is unknown.

What was sequenced was PBMCs. The receptor was isolated from a woman aged 25 to 39 in good health and CMV-seropositive.

DNA for the CDR3: TGCGCCAGCAGACTTACTGGCGGGGGATCGGGGACCCAGTACTTC. Translated, it gives CASRLTGGGSGTQYF. The chain links TRBV5-1 to TRBJ2-5, with 7 bases matching TRBD2. This CDR3 comprises 15 residues. Germline trimming cut 5 bases from V and 7 bases from J; bases unmatched to any gene: 14. The germline V gene has CDR1 SGHRS and CDR2 YFSETQ.